This T cell receptor (beta chain) was sequenced during a study of blood T cell repertoires in COVID-19. Clones were read by immunoSEQ multiplex PCR, and TCRdb kept only the in-frame ones, dropping some. The sample holds tens of thousands of clones, 79% seen once. V was clipped by 5 bases and J by 2 bases, with 14 bases between them. The CDR3 is made up of 15 amino acids. The germline V gene has CDR1 MNHEY and CDR2 SVGEGT. The sequence derives from a woman aged 80 or over with acute or convalescent COVID-19. Sequencing was carried out using peripheral blood. The chain is built from TRBV6-2 or TRBV6-3 and TRBJ2-3; D is uncertain. CDR3 bases: TGTGCCAGCAGTCATACATTCTTCTCCACAGATACGCAGTATTTT. Amino acids: CASSHTFFSTDTQYF.